This passage covers 14 T cell receptor beta chains from one sample sequenced in a study of PD-L1 blockade in urothelial cancer. The method was immunoSEQ multiplex PCR; TCRdb's version includes in-frame clones alone and lacks a portion of them. The sample includes around 45,000 clones, approximately 89% of them seen just once. The sample consisted of PBMCs, taken around atezolizumab (anti-PD-L1) treatment. The receptors derive from a man older than 75 with urothelial cancer.

J is TRBJ2-1 and V is TRBV6-5; TRBD2 aligns across 9 bases. The V gene's germline CDR1 is MNHEY and CDR2 SVGAGI. The V segment lost 6 bases and the J segment 2 bases; nucleotides outside the gene matches: 5. CDR3 length: 15 amino acids. CDR3 DNA sequence: TGTGCCAGCAGACTTAGCGGGAGAGCCTACAATGAGCAGTTCTTC. It yields the protein CASRLSGRAYNEQFF.

The chain links TRBV30 to TRBJ1-3, with D possibly matching TRBD1 (6 bases). Trimming left V 4 bases short and J 4 bases short, with 14 bases between. The germline V gene encodes CDR1 GTSNPN and CDR2 SVGIG (reference sequence). The CDR3 extends over 14 amino acids. CDR3 DNA: TGTGCCTGGAACCCGGACAGACAGGGAAACACCATATATTTT. Translated, it gives CAWNPDRQGNTIYF.

The V gene is TRBV30, the J gene TRBJ2-4; D perhaps matches TRBD2 (5 bases). The CDR3 loop spans 12 amino acids. V was pared by 4 bases and J by 8 bases, with 12 bases between. Germline V lookup: CDR1 GTSNPN, CDR2 SVGIG (reference sequence). CDR3 DNA: TGTGCCTGGAACGGCGTCGGGGACATTCAGTACTTC. Its protein product is CAWNGVGDIQYF.

The rearrangement uses TRBV7-2 and TRBJ2-5, with 14 bases that match TRBD2. Per germline, CDR1 SGHTA and CDR2 FQGNSA. The V gene end was trimmed by 5 bases and the J gene end by 6 bases; junction bases not matched to a gene: 8. CDR3 size: 16 residues. CDR3 protein: CASSLSGLAGGQTQYF. In DNA form, the CDR3 reads TGTGCCAGCAGCCTAAGTGGACTAGCGGGAGGACAGACCCAGTACTTC.

This chain joins TRBV5-5 and TRBJ2-7, with TRBD1 matching over 9 bases. CDR1 SGHKS and CDR2 YYEKEE come from the germline V gene (reference sequence). J lost 3 bases, V lost 4 bases, and 11 bases had no gene match. The CDR3 has 16 amino acids. CDR3 protein: CASSPFLQGAVYEQYF. CDR3 in DNA: TGTGCCAGCAGCCCATTTTTACAGGGGGCCGTCTACGAGCAGTACTTC.

V and J are TRBV7-2 and TRBJ2-2, with 9 bases aligning to TRBD1. Germline V lookup: CDR1 SGHTA, CDR2 FQGNSA. The CDR3 has 14 residues. Unmatched junction bases numbered 7, after V lost 7 bases and J lost 7 bases. In nucleotides, the CDR3 is TGTGCCAGCACGATGGACAGGGGAGTCGGGGAGCTGTTTTTT. This translates into CASTMDRGVGELFF.

This clone has only one observation. The chain uses TRBV19 and TRBJ1-2; TRBD1 matches at 7 bases. The germline gives CDR1 LNHDA, CDR2 SQIVND (reference sequence). Unmatched junction bases numbered 5, after V lost 4 bases and J lost 0 bases. The CDR3 contains 15 residues. The CDR3 DNA reads as TGTGCCAGTAGTAGGCCACAGGGGTCTAACTATGGCTACACCTTC. The encoded protein is CASSRPQGSNYGYTF.

The J gene is TRBJ1-4, the V gene TRBV2; a possible D gene is TRBD1 (5 bases). This CDR3 is built from 14 residues. Trimming took off 10 bases at V and 7 bases at J, with 19 bases between the two ends. CDR1 is SNHLY and CDR2 is FYNNEI in the germline V gene. CDR3 nucleotide sequence: TGTGCCACCAACACGGGGGAAAGTCGTGAAAAACTGTTTTTT. Translation gives CATNTGESREKLFF.

Only one count was recorded for this clone. The chain has TRBV27 and TRBJ2-2, with D perhaps matching TRBD2 (6 bases). The CDR3 extends over 17 amino acids. Germline V gives CDR1 MNHEY, CDR2 SMNVEV (reference sequence). V lost 6 bases and J lost 0, with 17 bases in between. The CDR3 protein is CASRFGTGLTNTGELFF. As DNA, the CDR3 is TGTGCCAGCAGATTCGGGACTGGACTTACGAACACCGGGGAGCTGTTTTTT.

This chain connects TRBV5-1 to TRBJ2-7, with D possibly being TRBD2 (6 bases). Germline-derived CDR1 and CDR2 are SGHRS and YFSETQ. The germline V and J ends were trimmed by 2 bases and 0 bases, with 12 bases remaining between them. This CDR3 region has 15 residues. CDR3 sequence reads: CASSFNGGDSYEQYF. CDR3 in DNA: TGCGCCAGCAGCTTTAATGGCGGGGACTCCTACGAGCAGTACTTC.

The V call is TRBV5-5, the J call TRBJ2-1; 10 bases line up with TRBD2. J lost 5 bases, V lost 2 bases, and 4 bases had no gene match. In germline, CDR1 is SGHKS, CDR2 YYEKEE (reference sequence). This CDR3 is built from 15 residues. DNA for the CDR3: TGTGCCAGCAGCTTAAGCGGGGGGGGTCACAATGAGCAGTTCTTC. Protein sequence: CASSLSGGGHNEQFF.

This chain joins TRBV4-1 and TRBJ2-3, with a possible D match to TRBD2 (5 bases). V lost 4 bases and J 4 bases, leaving 18 bases between the germline ends. The germline CDR1 and CDR2 sequences are MGHRA and YSYEKL. The CDR3 is 16 amino acids. The CDR3 bases are TGCGCCAGCAGCCCCCCTTTGAGCGGAAGTCCAGATACGCAGTATTTT. This encodes CASSPPLSGSPDTQYF.

This rearrangement joins TRBV11-3 to TRBJ2-1; 9 bases map to TRBD1. The CDR3 covers 14 residues. Germline CDR1 and CDR2: SGHNT and YENEEA. V lost 5 bases, J lost 7 bases, and 6 bases stayed unmatched. Here the CDR3 DNA reads TGTGCCAGCAGCCGTGGGGGACAGGGAAATGAGCAGTTCTTC. It yields the protein CASSRGGQGNEQFF.

The CDR3, as DNA: TGCGCCAGCAGCTTGGCCAGCGGGGGCAGGACTGAAGCTTTCTTT. Translated: CASSLASGGRTEAFF. The V call is TRBV5-1, the J call TRBJ1-1; D is perhaps TRBD1 (6 bases). From germline, CDR1 is SGHRS and CDR2 YFSETQ. V was trimmed by 0 bases and J by 5 bases, leaving 14 bases between them. This CDR3 has 15 amino acids.